This TCR beta chain was captured in a study of blood T cell repertoires in COVID-19. Study details: The samples span acute and convalescent COVID-19 from the United States, Italy and Spain. In each case, the material was cDNA or gDNA derived from T cells, B-cell-depleted T cells, or PBMCs.

As handled by the study authors: Estimation of nucleated cell counts relied on the amplification of reference gene primers. Sequencing was performed with immunoSEQ multiplex PCR; in TCRdb, only in-frame clones are kept and a portion is missing. The DNA was the basis for D and trimming; V, J and clone size are from that table. In the table there are about 97,000 clones, 70% to 90% of which are singletons. V was pared by 4 bases and J by 6 bases, with 10 bases between. Per the germline V gene, CDR1 is SQVTM and CDR2 is ANQGSEA. This CDR3 contains 12 residues. V gene TRBV29-1 combines with J gene TRBJ1-5, with a weak D call TRBD1 (5 bases). This clonotype was obtained from a human donor in a cohort sampled during active COVID-19. The sequenced material came from peripheral blood. CDR3 in amino acids: CSVGSTGQPQHF. CDR3 in DNA: TGCAGCGTTGGGAGTACAGGTCAGCCCCAGCATTTT.